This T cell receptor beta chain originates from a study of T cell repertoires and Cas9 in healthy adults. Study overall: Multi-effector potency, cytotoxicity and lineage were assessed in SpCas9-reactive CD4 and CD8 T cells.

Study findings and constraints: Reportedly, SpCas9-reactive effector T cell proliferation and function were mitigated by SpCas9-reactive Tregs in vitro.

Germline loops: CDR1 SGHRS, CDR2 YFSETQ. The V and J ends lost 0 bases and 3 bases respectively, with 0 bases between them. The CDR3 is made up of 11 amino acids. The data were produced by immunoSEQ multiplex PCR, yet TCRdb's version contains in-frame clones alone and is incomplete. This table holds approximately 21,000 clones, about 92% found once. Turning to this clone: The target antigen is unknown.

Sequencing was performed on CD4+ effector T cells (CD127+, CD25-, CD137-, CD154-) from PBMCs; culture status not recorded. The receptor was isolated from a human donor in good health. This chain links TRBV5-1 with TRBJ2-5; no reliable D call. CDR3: CASSLEETQYF. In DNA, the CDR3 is TGCGCCAGCAGCTTGGAAGAGACCCAGTACTTC. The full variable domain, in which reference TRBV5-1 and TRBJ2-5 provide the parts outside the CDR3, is KAGVTQTPRYLIKTRGQQVTLSCSPISGHRSVSWYQQTPGQGLQFLFEYFSETQRNKGNFPGRFSGRQFSNSRSEMNVSTLELGDSALYLCASSLEETQYFGPGTRLLVL.